The 12 T cell receptor beta chains given below trace back to one sample, sequenced in a study of tumour-infiltrating T cells in Burkitt lymphoma. The repertoire was sequenced with immunoSEQ multiplex PCR; TCRdb's copy has only in-frame clones and lacks some. Altogether around 3,300 clones are present, less than 15% being singletons, with the ten largest covering approximately 8%. Sequenced sample: tumor tissue. The receptors shown here come from a human donor with Burkitt lymphoma.

This clone was seen only a few times. The V call is TRBV7-8, the J call TRBJ2-1, with unresolved D. This CDR3 region has 13 residues. V lost 2 bases and J lost 4, with 6 bases in between. From germline, CDR1 is SGHVS and CDR2 FQNEAQ. The CDR3 nucleotides read TGTGCCAGCAGCTTACGGCGTTACAATGAGCAGTTCTTC. Residues: CASSLRRYNEQFF.

This chain uses TRBV18 with TRBJ1-2; 12 bases match TRBD1. V shed 4 bases and J 8 bases; nucleotides not matched to a gene: 11. The CDR3 extends over 16 amino acids. The V gene's germline CDR1 is KGHSH and CDR2 LQKENI. CDR3 bases: TGTGCCAGCTCACTACCGGGACAGGGGGCTCTGAGCGGCTACACCTTC. This sequence encodes CASSLPGQGALSGYTF.

This clone occurred a few times. At one of its ends the junction is not consistent with the germline gene, which may arise from a read error. The chain's CDR3 is CASRNTGILESQLQHF. As DNA, the CDR3 is TGTGCCAGCAGAAATACCGGGATTCTAGAATCCCAGCTCCAGCATTTT. The gene calls are TRBV5-7 and TRBJ1-5, with D unclear. TRBV5-7 is treated as an ORF (open reading frame) with a function not yet certain. The CDR3 has 16 amino acids.

The table lists this clone with a few counts. This sequence joins TRBV9 and TRBJ2-2; D possibly uses TRBD1 or TRBD2 (5 bases each). CDR3 length: 14 amino acids. Germline loops: CDR1 SGDLS, CDR2 YYNGEE. With 2 bases removed from V and 12 bases from J, the gap between germline ends came to 17 bases. This CDR3 reads CASSVGDPGDQLFF. The CDR3 nucleotides read TGTGCCAGCAGCGTGGGGGACCCCGGTGATCAGCTGTTTTTT.

Comments on this clone: One end of the junction does not line up with germline, which may come from a read error. This chain links TRBV7-2 with TRBJ2-2; D is undetermined. Germline CDR1 SGHTA, CDR2 FQGNSA. This CDR3 has 13 residues. CDR3 protein: CASSRKGTGELFF. CDR3 bases: TGCGCCAGCAGCCGAAAAGGAACCGGGGAGCTGTTTTTT.

This clone has just a few counts. The chain has TRBV4-3 and TRBJ1-1, with a weak D call TRBD1 (5 bases). V was shortened by 4 bases and J by 7 bases, with 16 bases between the two germline ends. CDR1 is LGHNA and CDR2 is YSLEER in the germline V gene. The CDR3 is 14 residues long. The CDR3, as DNA: TGCGCCAGCAGCCGGACAAGGGGAAGGGGTGAAGCTTTCTTT. Its protein is CASSRTRGRGEAFF.

By its share, this clone is large. V gene TRBV14 combines with J gene TRBJ1-4, with D perhaps TRBD1 (5 bases). This CDR3 has 15 residues. Trimming left V 1 base short and J 8 bases short, with 14 bases between. Germline V CDR1 and CDR2: SGHDN, FVKESK. CDR3 sequence: CASSQVWGGEEKLFF. CDR3 coding DNA: TGTGCCAGCAGCCAAGTTTGGGGGGGAGAGGAAAAACTGTTTTTT.

CDR3 in DNA: TGTGCCACCAGCAGAGGGACAGGCGGTTACGAGCAGTACTTC. This encodes CATSRGTGGYEQYF. J is TRBJ2-7 and V is TRBV15; TRBD1 agrees at 7 bases. CDR1 and CDR2 from the germline V gene are LNHNV and YYDKDF (reference sequence). V was pared by 1 base and J by 4 bases, with 4 bases of the junction left unmatched. This CDR3 spans 14 amino acids.

Only a few counts were recorded for this clone. The V call is TRBV5-4, the J call TRBJ2-5; D uncertain. From germline, CDR1 is SGHNT and CDR2 YYREEE (reference sequence). Trimming took 4 bases from V and 0 from J, leaving 13 bases between them. CDR3 length: 15 residues. The CDR3 sequence: CASSPHGLYQETQYF. CDR3 nucleotide sequence: TGTGCCAGCAGCCCCCACGGGTTGTACCAAGAGACCCAGTACTTC. The variable domain in full, completed from reference TRBV5-4 and TRBJ2-5, reads ETGVTQSPTHLIKTRGQQVTLRCSSQSGHNTVSWYQQALGQGPQFIFQYYREEENGRGNFPPRFSGLQFPNYSSELNVNALELDDSALYLCASSPHGLYQETQYFGPGTRLLVL.

The chain employs TRBV5-1 and TRBJ1-1; D is unclear. Germline V gene data show CDR1 as SGHRS and CDR2 as YFSETQ. This CDR3 region has 19 residues. V shed 3 bases and J shed 0 bases, with 24 bases lying between them. The CDR3 DNA reads as TGCGCCAGCAGCTACCTATCGGGGATGGGGAGATCGGTGAACACTGAAGCTTTCTTT. It yields the protein CASSYLSGMGRSVNTEAFF.

The chain couples TRBV27 to TRBJ1-5; D may be TRBD1 (5 bases). CDR1 is MNHEY and CDR2 is SMNVEV in the germline V gene (reference sequence). This CDR3 is 14 amino acids long. The V end was cut by 1 base, the J end by 4 bases, with 8 bases between. CDR3 sequence reads: CASSLWGTNQPQHF. The CDR3 DNA sequence: TGTGCCAGCAGTTTATGGGGCACTAATCAGCCCCAGCATTTT.

In its sample, this clone was seen a few times. The chain recombines TRBV6-1 with TRBJ2-1; 8 nucleotides match TRBD2. The V gene end was trimmed by 7 bases and the J gene end by 4 bases; junction bases not matched to a gene: 6. Germline V CDR1 and CDR2: MNHNS, SASEGT. The CDR3 is 14 amino acids. The CDR3 region has the DNA TGTGCCAGCAAAGCGGGAGAAGGATACAATGAGCAGTTCTTC. Protein: CASKAGEGYNEQFF.